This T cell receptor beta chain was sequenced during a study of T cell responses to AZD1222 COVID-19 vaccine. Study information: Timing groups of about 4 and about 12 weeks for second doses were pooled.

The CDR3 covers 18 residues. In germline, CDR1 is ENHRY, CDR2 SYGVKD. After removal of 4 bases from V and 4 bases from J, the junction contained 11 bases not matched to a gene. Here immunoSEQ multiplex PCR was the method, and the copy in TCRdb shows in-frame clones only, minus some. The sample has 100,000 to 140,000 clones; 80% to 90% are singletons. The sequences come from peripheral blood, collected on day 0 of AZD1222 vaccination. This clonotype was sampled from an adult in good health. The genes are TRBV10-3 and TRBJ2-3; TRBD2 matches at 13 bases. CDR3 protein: CAISGKGTSGTPADTQYF. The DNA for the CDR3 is TGTGCCATCAGTGGAAAAGGGACTAGCGGGACACCCGCAGATACGCAGTATTTT.